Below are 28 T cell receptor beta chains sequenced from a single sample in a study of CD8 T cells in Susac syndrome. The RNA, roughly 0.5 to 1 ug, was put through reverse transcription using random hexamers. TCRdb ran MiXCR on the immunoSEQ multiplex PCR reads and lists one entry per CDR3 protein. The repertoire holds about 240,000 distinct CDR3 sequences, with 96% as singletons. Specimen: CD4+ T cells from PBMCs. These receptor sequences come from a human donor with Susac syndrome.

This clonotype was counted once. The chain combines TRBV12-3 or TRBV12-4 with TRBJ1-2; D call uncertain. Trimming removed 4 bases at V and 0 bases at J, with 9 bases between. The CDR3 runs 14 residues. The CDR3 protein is CASSSIGANYGYTF. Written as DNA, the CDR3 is TGTGCCAGCAGTTCAATCGGGGCTAACTATGGCTACACCTTC.

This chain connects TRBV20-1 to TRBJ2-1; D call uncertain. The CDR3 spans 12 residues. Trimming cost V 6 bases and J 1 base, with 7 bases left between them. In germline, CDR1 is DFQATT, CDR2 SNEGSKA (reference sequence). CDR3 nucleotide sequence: TGCAGTGCAGACGGGTCCTACAATGAGCAGTTCTTC. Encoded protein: CSADGSYNEQFF.

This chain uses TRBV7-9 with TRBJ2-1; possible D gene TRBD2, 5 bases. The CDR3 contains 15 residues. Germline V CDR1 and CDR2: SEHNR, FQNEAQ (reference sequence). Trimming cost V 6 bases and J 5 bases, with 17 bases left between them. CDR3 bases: TGTGCCAGCAGGGGAGTTTCAAGCTGGGACAATGAGCAGTTCTTC. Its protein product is CASRGVSSWDNEQFF. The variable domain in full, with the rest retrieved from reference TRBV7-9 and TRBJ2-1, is DTGVSQNPRHKITKRGQNVTFRCDPISEHNRLYWYRQTLGQGPEFLTYFQNEAQLEKSRLLSDRFSAERPKGSFSTLEIQRTEQGDSAMYLCASRGVSSWDNEQFFGPGTRLTVL.

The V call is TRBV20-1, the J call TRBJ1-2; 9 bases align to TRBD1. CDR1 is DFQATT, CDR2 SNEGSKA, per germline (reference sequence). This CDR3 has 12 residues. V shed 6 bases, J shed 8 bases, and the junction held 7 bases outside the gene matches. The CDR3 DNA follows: TGCAGTGCCCAGGACAGGGGTTGGGGCTACACCTTC. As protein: CSAQDRGWGYTF.

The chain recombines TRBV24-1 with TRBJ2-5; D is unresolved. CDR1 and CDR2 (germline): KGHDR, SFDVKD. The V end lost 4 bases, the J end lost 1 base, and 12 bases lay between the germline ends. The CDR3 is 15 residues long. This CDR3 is CATSDRKWGQETQYF. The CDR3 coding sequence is TGTGCCACCAGTGACCGTAAATGGGGCCAAGAGACCCAGTACTTC.

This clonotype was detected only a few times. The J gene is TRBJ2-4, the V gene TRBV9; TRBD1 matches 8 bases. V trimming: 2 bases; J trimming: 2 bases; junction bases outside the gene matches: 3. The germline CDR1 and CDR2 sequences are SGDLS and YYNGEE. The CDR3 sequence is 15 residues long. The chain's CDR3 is CASSVGQGSKNIQYF. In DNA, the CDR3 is TGTGCCAGCAGCGTTGGACAGGGATCCAAAAACATTCAGTACTTC.

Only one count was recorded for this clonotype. CDR3 in amino acids: CASNEAGGVTDTQYF. In DNA, the CDR3 is TGCGCCAGCAATGAGGCTGGGGGGGTCACAGATACGCAGTATTTT. The chain has TRBV5-1 and TRBJ2-3, with 7 bases that match TRBD2. The V gene end was trimmed by 6 bases and the J gene end by 2 bases; junction bases not matched to a gene: 9. Looked up from germline, CDR1 is SGHRS and CDR2 is YFSETQ. The CDR3 covers 15 residues.

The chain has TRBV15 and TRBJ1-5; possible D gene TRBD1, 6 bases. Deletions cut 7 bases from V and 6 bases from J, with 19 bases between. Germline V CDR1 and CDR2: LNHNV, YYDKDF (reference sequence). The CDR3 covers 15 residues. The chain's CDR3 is CATNAPAQGPQPQHF. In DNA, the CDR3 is TGTGCCACCAACGCACCCGCACAGGGACCTCAGCCCCAGCATTTT.

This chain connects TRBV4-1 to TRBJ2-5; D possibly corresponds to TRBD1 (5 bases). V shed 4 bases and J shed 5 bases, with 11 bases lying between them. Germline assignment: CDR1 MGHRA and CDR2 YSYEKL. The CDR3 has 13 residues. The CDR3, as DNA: TGCGCCAGCAGCCTCCTCTGGGGCGAGACCCAGTACTTC. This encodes CASSLLWGETQYF.

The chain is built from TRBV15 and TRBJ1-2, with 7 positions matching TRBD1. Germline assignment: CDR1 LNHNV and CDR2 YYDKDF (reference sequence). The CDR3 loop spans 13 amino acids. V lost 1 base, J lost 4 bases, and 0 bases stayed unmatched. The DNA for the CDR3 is TGTGCCACCAGCAGAGGACAGGGCTATGGCTACACCTTC. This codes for CATSRGQGYGYTF.

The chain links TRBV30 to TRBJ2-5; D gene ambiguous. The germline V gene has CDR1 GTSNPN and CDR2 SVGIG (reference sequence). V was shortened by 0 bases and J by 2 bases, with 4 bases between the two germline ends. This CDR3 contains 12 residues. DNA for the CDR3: TGTGCCTGGAGTGTACAACAAGAGACCCAGTACTTC. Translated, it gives CAWSVQQETQYF. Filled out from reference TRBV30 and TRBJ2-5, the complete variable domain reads SQTIHQWPATLVQPVGSPLSLECTVEGTSNPNLYWYRQAAGRGLQLLFYSVGIGQISSEVPQNLSASRPQDRQFILSSKKLLLSDSGFYLCAWSVQQETQYFGPGTRLLVL.

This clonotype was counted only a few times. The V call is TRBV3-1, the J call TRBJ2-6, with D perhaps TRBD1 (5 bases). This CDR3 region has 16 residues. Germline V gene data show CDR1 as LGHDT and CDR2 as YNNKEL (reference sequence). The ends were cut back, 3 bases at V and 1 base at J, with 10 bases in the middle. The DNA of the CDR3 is TGTGCCAGCAGCCAGGGTCAGGGTTCTGGGGCCAACGTCCTGACTTTC. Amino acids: CASSQGQGSGANVLTF.

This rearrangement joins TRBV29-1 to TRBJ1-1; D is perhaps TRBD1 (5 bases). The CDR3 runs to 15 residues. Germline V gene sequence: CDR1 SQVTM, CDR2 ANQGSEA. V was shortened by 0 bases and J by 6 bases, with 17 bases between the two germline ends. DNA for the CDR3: TGCAGCGTTGAAGACTCGAGGAGGGGACTGCCTGAAGCTTTCTTT. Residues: CSVEDSRRGLPEAFF.

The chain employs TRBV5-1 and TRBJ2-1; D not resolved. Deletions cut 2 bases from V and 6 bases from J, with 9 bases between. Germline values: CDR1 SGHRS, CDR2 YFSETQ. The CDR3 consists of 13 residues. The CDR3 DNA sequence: TGCGCCAGCAGCTTACAAGGGTTCAATGAGCAGTTCTTC. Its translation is CASSLQGFNEQFF. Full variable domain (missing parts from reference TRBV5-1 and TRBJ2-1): KAGVTQTPRYLIKTRGQQVTLSCSPISGHRSVSWYQQTPGQGLQFLFEYFSETQRNKGNFPGRFSGRQFSNSRSEMNVSTLELGDSALYLCASSLQGFNEQFFGPGTRLTVL.

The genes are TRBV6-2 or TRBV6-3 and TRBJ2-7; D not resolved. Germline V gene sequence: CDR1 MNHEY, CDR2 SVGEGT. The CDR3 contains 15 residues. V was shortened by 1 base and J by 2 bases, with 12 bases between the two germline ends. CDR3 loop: CASSYWRDTPYEQYF. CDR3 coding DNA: TGTGCCAGCAGTTACTGGCGTGATACCCCCTACGAGCAGTACTTC.

CDR3 residues: CATSRGPAGLSNYGYTF. The CDR3 region has the DNA TGTGCCACCAGCAGAGGACCCGCCGGCCTTTCTAACTATGGCTACACCTTC. The V and J genes are TRBV15 and TRBJ1-2; no clear D. The CDR3 runs to 17 residues. V was cut by 1 base and J by 0 bases, with 15 bases left in between. Germline V lookup: CDR1 LNHNV, CDR2 YYDKDF (reference sequence).

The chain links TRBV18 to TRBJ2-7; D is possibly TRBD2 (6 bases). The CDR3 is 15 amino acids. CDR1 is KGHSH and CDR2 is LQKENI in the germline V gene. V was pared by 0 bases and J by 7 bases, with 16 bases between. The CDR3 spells CASSPPSLPRGEQYF. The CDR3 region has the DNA TGTGCCAGCTCACCACCGTCGTTGCCCCGGGGGGAGCAGTACTTC.

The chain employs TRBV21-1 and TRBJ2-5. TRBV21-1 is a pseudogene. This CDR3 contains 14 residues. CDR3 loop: CASSKPAEQETQYF. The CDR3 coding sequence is TGTGCCAGCAGCAAACCGGCGGAGCAAGAGACCCAGTACTTC.

CDR3 in amino acids: CSAWGTDYGYTF. For the CDR3, the DNA is TGCAGTGCGTGGGGGACAGACTATGGCTACACCTTC. This rearrangement joins TRBV20-1 to TRBJ1-2, with 7 bases aligning to TRBD1. This CDR3 is 12 amino acids long. The ends lost 6 bases at V and 3 bases at J; junction bases unmatched: 4. From germline, CDR1 is DFQATT and CDR2 SNEGSKA (reference sequence).

CDR3 region: CASSEGTGVATEAFF. The CDR3 bases are TGCGCCAGCAGTGAAGGGACAGGGGTGGCCACTGAAGCTTTCTTT. The chain employs TRBV10-1 and TRBJ1-1; 10 bases are a match to TRBD1. CDR1 and CDR2 from the germline V gene are WNHNN and SYGVQD (reference sequence). Trimming removed 3 bases from V and 4 bases from J; junction bases left unmatched: 5. This CDR3 is 15 amino acids long.

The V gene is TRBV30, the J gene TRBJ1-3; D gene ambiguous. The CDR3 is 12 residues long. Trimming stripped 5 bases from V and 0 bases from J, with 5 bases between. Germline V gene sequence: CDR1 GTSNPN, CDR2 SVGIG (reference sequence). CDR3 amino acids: CAWADSGNTIYF. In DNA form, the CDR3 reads TGTGCCTGGGCCGACTCTGGAAACACCATATATTTT.

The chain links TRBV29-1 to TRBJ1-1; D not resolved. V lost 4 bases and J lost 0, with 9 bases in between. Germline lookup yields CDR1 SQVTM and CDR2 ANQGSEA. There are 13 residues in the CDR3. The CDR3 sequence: CSVVFSMNTEAFF. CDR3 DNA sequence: TGCAGCGTTGTCTTTAGCATGAACACTGAAGCTTTCTTT.

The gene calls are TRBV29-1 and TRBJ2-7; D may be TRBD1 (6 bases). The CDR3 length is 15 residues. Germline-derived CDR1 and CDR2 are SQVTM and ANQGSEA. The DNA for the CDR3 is TGCAGGCGCAGGACAGCCTATATTTCAGCCTACGAGCAGTACTTC. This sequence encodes CRRRTAYISAYEQYF.

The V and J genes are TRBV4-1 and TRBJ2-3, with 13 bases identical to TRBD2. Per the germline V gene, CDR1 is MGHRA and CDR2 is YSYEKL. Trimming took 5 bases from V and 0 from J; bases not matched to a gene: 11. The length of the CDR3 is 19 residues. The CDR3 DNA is TGCGCCAGCAGCTCCGGACTAGCGGGAGTGGGGCTTAGCACAGATACGCAGTATTTT. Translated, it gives CASSSGLAGVGLSTDTQYF.

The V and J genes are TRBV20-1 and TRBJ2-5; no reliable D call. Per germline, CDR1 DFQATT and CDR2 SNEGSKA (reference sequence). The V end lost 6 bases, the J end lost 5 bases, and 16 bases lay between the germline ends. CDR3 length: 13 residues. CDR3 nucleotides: TGCAGTGCCCCCGAGGATTCCCCCGAGACCCAGTACTTC. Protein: CSAPEDSPETQYF.

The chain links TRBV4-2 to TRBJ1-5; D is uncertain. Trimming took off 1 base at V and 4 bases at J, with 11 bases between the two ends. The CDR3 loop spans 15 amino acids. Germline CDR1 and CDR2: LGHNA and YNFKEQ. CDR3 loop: CASSQAGRRNQPQHF. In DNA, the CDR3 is TGTGCCAGCAGCCAAGCGGGGAGGCGGAATCAGCCCCAGCATTTT.

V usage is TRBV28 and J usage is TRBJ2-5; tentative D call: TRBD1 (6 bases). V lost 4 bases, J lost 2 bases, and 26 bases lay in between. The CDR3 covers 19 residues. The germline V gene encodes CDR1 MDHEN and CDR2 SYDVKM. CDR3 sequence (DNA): TGTGCCAGCAGTTCGCCGGACAGTTCGTGGTGGGAAAGTCAAGAGACCCAGTACTTC. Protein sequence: CASSSPDSSWWESQETQYF.

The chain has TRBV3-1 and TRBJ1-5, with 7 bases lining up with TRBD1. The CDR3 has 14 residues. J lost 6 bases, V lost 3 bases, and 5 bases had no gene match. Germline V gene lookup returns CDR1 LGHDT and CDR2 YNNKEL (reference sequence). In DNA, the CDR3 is TGTGCCAGCAGCCAGACCAGGGGGGGTCAGCCCCAGCATTTT. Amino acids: CASSQTRGGQPQHF.